The rows below give T cell receptor beta chains drawn from one sample of a study of blood T cell repertoires in COVID-19. Assay used: immunoSEQ multiplex PCR; TCRdb lists only in-frame clones, some missing. The repertoire includes approximately 160,000 clones, approximately 80% of them detected once, and roughly 9.5% sits in the top ten. The sample taken for sequencing was peripheral blood. The receptors come from a woman of 80 years or more with active or convalescent COVID-19. CDR3s leave out the opening cysteine and the closing phenylalanine or tryptophan. The order of the fields is V gene, J gene, CDR3 protein.

>TRBV2|TRBJ1-6
ASWDRDNSPLH
>TRBV10-3|TRBJ2-7
AISESGAEQY
>TRBV5-8|TRBJ2-1
ASSFINEQF
>TRBV7-3|TRBJ1-3
ASSVDSFSGNTIY
>TRBV10-2|TRBJ2-7
ASSRGDRAYEQY
>TRBV6-6|TRBJ1-1
ASSYSTGAKNTEAF
>TRBV6-5|TRBJ2-2
ASILTGGGTGELF
>TRBV19|TRBJ1-2
ASSIPGAGGYT
>TRBV10-3|TRBJ2-5
AIRRAGGTPRQETQY
>TRBV19|TRBJ1-2
ASSIDYGYT
>TRBV4-3|TRBJ2-3
ASSQDSGRTYTDTQY
>TRBV6-6|TRBJ1-1
ASSYSPGAGNTEAF
>TRBV11-2|TRBJ2-7
ASSLEGGAEQY
>TRBV18|TRBJ2-7
ASSPGGQLYEQY
>TRBV11-3|TRBJ2-1
ASSLWDRVVNEQF
>TRBV7-9|TRBJ1-4
ASSQGTGRANEKLF
>TRBV5-6|TRBJ2-2
ASSFTGGGTGELF